This TCR beta chain is from a study of blood T cell repertoires in COVID-19. Overall study: Spain, Italy and the United States supplied samples that represented acute and convalescent COVID-19. PBMCs, B-cell-depleted T cells, or T cells provided the cDNA or gDNA that made up the material.

Authors' data handling: By means of reference gene primer amplification, nucleated cell counts were estimated. Assay used: immunoSEQ multiplex PCR; TCRdb lists only in-frame clones, some missing. That table gives V, J and clone size, and the DNA gave D and trimming. The table shows 130,000 to 150,000 clones, with more than 75% occurring only once. Per germline, CDR1 MNHEY and CDR2 SMNVEV (reference sequence). This CDR3 spans 16 amino acids. The ends were cut back, 4 bases at V and 2 bases at J, with 17 bases in the middle. The sequence came from a man aged 60-69 years with acute or convalescent COVID-19. The source material was peripheral blood. The chain couples TRBV27 to TRBJ2-5, with D maybe TRBD1 (5 bases). CDR3 coding DNA: TGTGCCAGCAGTTCGGAAGCGCAGGGTTTACAAGAGACCCAGTACTTC. Translating gives CASSSEAQGLQETQYF.